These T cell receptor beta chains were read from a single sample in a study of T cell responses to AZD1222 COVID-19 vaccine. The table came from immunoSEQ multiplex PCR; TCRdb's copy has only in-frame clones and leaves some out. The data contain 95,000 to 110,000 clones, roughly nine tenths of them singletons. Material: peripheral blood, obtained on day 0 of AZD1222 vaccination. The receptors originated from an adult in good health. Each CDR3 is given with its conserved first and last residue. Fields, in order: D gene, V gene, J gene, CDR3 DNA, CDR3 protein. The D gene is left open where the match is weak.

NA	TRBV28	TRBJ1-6	TGTGCCAGCAGTTTAGACGGCTGGTATTCACCCCTCCACTTT	CASSLDGWYSPLHF
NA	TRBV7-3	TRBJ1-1	TGTGCCAGCAGCTTAGCGGGGAACACTGAAGCTTTCTTT	CASSLAGNTEAFF
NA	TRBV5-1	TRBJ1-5	TGCGCCAGCAGCTTGGGGGACAATAGCAATCAGCCCCAGCATTTT	CASSLGDNSNQPQHF
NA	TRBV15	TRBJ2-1	TGTGCCACCGGGAGGCTAGGCTACAATGAGCAGTTCTTC	CATGRLGYNEQFF
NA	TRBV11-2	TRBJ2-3	TGTGCCAGCAGACATAAGGGGCAGGCTAAGTTCACAGATACGCAGTATTTT	CASRHKGQAKFTDTQYF
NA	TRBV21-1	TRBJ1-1	TGTGCCAGCAGCAAAGAAATGGCTGTTGAAGCTTTCTTT	CASSKEMAVEAFF
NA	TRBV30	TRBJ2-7	TGTGCCTGGAGTCGCGAGCGGATCTACGAGCAGTACTTC	CAWSRERIYEQYF
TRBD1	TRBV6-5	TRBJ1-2	TGTGCCAGCAGTTACGGATCAGGGGGTGGCTACACCTTC	CASSYGSGGGYTF
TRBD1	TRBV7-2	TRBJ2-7	TGTGCCAGCAGCTTAGAGGGGACAGGTCTTTATATTTCCCACGAGCAGTACTTC	CASSLEGTGLYISHEQYF
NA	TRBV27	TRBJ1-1	TGTGCCAGCAGGTGGGGCACTGAAGCTTTCTTT	CASRWGTEAFF
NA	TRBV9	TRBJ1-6	TGTGCCAGCAGCGTCGCCGAGAGCTCCTATAATTCACCCCTCCACTTT	CASSVAESSYNSPLHF
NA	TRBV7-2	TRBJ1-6	TGTGCCAGCAGCCTCCGGGGGCGGCGGGGCTATAATTCACCCCTCCACTTT	CASSLRGRRGYNSPLHF